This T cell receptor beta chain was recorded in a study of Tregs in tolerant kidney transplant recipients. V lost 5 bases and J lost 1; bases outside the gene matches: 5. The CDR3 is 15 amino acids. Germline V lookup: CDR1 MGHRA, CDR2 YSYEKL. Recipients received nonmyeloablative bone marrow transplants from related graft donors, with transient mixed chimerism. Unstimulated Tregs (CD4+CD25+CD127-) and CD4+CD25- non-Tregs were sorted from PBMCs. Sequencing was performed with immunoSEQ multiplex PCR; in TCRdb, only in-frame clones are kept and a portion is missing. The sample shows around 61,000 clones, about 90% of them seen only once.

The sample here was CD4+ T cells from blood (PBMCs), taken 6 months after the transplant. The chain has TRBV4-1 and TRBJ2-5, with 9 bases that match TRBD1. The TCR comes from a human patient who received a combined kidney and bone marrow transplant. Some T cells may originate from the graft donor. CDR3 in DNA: TGCGCCAGCAGCAAACCGGGACAGGGCCAAGAGACCCAGTACTTC. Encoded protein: CASSKPGQGQETQYF.